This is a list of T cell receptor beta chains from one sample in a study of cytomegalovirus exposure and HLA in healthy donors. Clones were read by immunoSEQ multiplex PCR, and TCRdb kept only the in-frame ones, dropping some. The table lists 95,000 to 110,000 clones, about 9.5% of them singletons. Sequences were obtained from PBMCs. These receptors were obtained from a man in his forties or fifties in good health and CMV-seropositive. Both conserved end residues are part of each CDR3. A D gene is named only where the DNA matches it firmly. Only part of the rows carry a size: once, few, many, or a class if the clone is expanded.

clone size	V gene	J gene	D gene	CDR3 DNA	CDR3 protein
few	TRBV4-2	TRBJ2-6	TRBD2	TGTGCCAGCAGCCAAGATCCTCAGGGGATGGCGGGAGGCCCCTATGGGGCCAACGTCCTGACTTTC	CASSQDPQGMAGGPYGANVLTF
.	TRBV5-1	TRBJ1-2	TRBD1	TGCGCCAGCAGCTTGCCAGGACAGGGGGCTCCCCCCGCCTTC	CASSLPGQGAPPAF
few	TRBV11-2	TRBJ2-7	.	TGTGCCAGCAGCTCTCTTGGGGGGACCTACGAGCAGTACTTC	CASSSLGGTYEQYF
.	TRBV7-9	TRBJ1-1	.	TGTGCCAGCGACCCGACAGAGAACACTGAAGCTTTCTTT	CASDPTENTEAFF
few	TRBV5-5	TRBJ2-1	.	TGTGCCAGCAGGGCCTTGGGGAGCTCCTACAATGAGCAGTTCTTC	CASRALGSSYNEQFF
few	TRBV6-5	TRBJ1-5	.	TGTGCCAGCAGTTACGGTCAGGGACAGCCCCAGCATTTT	CASSYGQGQPQHF
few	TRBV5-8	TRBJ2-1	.	TGTGCCAGCAGAACTAGACTTGCCGACAATGAGCAGTTCTTC	CASRTRLADNEQFF
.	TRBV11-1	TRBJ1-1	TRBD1	TGTGCCAGCAGCTCCGGGACAGGAGTACGAACTGAAGCTTTCTTT	CASSSGTGVRTEAFF
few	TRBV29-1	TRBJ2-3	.	TGCAGCGTTGCTAGCGTATCTACAGATACGCAGTATTTT	CSVASVSTDTQYF
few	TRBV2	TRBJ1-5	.	TGTGCCAGCAGTGGGGGTCAGGGGAGCAATCAGCCCCAGCATTTT	CASSGGQGSNQPQHF
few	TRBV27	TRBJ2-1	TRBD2	TGTGCCAGCACAAAGGGCGGGAGGTACAATGAGCAGTTCTTC	CASTKGGRYNEQFF
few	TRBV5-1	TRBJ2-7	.	TGCGCCAGCAGCTTACAGGCCGCGAACTACGAGCAGTACTTC	CASSLQAANYEQYF
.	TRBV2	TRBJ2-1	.	TGTGCCAGCATTAGGGGTCTCTACAATGAGCAGTTCTTC	CASIRGLYNEQFF
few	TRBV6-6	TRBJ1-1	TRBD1	TGTGCCAGCAGTAGGACAGGAATGAACACTGAAGCTTTCTTT	CASSRTGMNTEAFF
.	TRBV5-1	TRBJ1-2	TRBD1	TGCGCCAGCAGCCACCGGACAGGATCTAACTATGGCTACACCTTC	CASSHRTGSNYGYTF
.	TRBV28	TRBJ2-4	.	TGTGCCAGCACGGGCGCTGGGGGGGCCAAAAACATTCAGTACTTC	CASTGAGGAKNIQYF
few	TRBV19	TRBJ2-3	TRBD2	TGTGCCAGTAGTATCGGCCTAGCGGGGATCCCCACAGATACGCAGTATTTT	CASSIGLAGIPTDTQYF
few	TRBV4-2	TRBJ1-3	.	TGTGCCAGCAGCCAAGCCCCCTCCACAGGGCCTGGAAACACCATATATTTT	CASSQAPSTGPGNTIYF
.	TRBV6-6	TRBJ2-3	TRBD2	TGTGCCAGCACTACCTCTCCCAGCGGGAGGGATACGCAGTATTTT	CASTTSPSGRDTQYF
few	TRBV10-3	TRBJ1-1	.	TGTGCCATCAGCGATCACGGGGGGCGAGACACTGAAGCTTTCTTT	CAISDHGGRDTEAFF
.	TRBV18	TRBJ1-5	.	TGTGCCAGCTCACCCTTGGCAGTAAATCAGCCCCAGCATTTT	CASSPLAVNQPQHF
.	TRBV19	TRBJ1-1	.	TGTGCCAGTAGTATCGTCGCAGGGGTGAACACTGAAGCTTTCTTT	CASSIVAGVNTEAFF
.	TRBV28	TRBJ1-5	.	TGTGCCAGCAGTTTACTTGGGGCTCAGCCCCAGCATTTT	CASSLLGAQPQHF
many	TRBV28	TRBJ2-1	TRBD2	TGTGCCAGCAGTTTACAAGGGGCTAGCGGGTACAATGAGCAGTTCTTC	CASSLQGASGYNEQFF
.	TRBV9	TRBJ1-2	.	TGTGCCAGCAGCGTAGGAGGGGGTCCGCGCGGCTACACCTTC	CASSVGGGPRGYTF
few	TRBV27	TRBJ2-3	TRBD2	TGTGCCAGCAGCCGCCGAGGGACTAGCTATGTACATACGCAGTATTTT	CASSRRGTSYVHTQYF
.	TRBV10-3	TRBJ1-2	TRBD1	TGTGCCACCTCAAGTCCGGGACAGCAGGTAGTTTATGGCTACACCTTC	CATSSPGQQVVYGYTF
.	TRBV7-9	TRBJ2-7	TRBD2	TGTGCCAGCAGCTCACTAGCGGGAGCGATGGAGCAGTACTTC	CASSSLAGAMEQYF
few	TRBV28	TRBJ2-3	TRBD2	TGTGCCAGCAGCTCACTGGGGTCTAGCGGGAGCCCAGATACGCAGTATTTT	CASSSLGSSGSPDTQYF
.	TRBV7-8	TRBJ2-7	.	TGTGCCAGCAGCTTACCAGGGGCAGTGGACGAGCAGTACTTC	CASSLPGAVDEQYF
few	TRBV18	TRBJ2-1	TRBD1	TGTGCCAGCTCAAGATCAGGGGGTTGGTTGGATGAGCAGTTCTTC	CASSRSGGWLDEQFF
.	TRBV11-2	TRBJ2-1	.	TGTGCCAGCAGCTTAGAATCGGGAGTTTTCTCTGAGCAGTTCTTC	CASSLESGVFSEQFF
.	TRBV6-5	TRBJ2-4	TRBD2	TGTGCCAGCACCGCACTCACTAGCGGGGATAACATTCAGTACTTC	CASTALTSGDNIQYF
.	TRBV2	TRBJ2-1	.	TGTGCCATGAAAGCTAGTTACCTAAATGCGCAGTTCTTC	CAMKASYLNAQFF
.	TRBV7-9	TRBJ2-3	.	TGTGCCAGCAGCTCAACAGAGTCAGATACGCAGTATTTT	CASSSTESDTQYF
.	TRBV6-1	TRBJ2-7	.	TGTGCCAGCAGTGGTAGAATACCGAGGGCCTCCTACGAGCAGTACTTC	CASSGRIPRASYEQYF
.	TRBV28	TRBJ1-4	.	TGTGCCAGCAGTTTATTGGGGCCTGTAGAAAAACTGTTTTTT	CASSLLGPVEKLFF
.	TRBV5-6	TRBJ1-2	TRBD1	TGTGCCAGCAGCATTTTCTACAGGGGGTTCGACTATGGCTACACCTTC	CASSIFYRGFDYGYTF
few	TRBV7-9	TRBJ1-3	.	TGTGCAAGCAGTTCGGGACTTTCGAGCTCTGGAAACACCATATATTTT	CASSSGLSSSGNTIYF
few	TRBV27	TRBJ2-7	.	TGTGCCAGCAGTTTACGCCGCGGGCCGGACGAGCAGTACTTC	CASSLRRGPDEQYF